This entry lists 23 T cell receptor beta chains sequenced from one sample in a study of T-cell reconstitution after alpha-beta-depleted transplantation in children. A library of TCRbeta sequences, prepared with unique molecular identifiers, was generated. A single record per CDR3 protein comes from TCRdb applying MiXCR to the PCR reads. This repertoire shows about 200,000 distinct CDR3 sequences, under 8.5% found once; its top ten account for just over 5.5%. Source: PBMCs, taken before TCRalphabeta/CD19-depleted stem cell transplant. The receptor source for this set is a boy aged 2-9 years with acute lymphoblastic leukemia, due to receive a stem cell transplant.

The table lists this clonotype with many counts. The chain links TRBV7-2 to TRBJ1-1, with D unclear. The V and J ends lost 6 bases and 4 bases respectively, with 15 bases between them. The CDR3 is 14 amino acids. CDR1 and CDR2 from the germline V gene are SGHTA and FQGNSA. CDR3 in amino acids: CASSWRLRSTEAFF. In nucleotides, the CDR3 is TGTGCCAGCAGTTGGAGACTTCGGTCCACTGAAGCTTTCTTT.

This chain uses TRBV24-1 with TRBJ2-7, with 10 bases identical to TRBD1. Germline V lookup: CDR1 KGHDR, CDR2 SFDVKD. J was trimmed by 0 bases and V by 4 bases; bases with no gene match: 5. This CDR3 is 16 amino acids long. The DNA for the CDR3 is TGTGCCACCAGTGACCCCGGGACAGGGGCCTCCTACGAGCAGTACTTC. This translates into CATSDPGTGASYEQYF.

Many counts were recorded for this clonotype. The chain is built from TRBV7-2 and TRBJ2-5, with 9 nucleotides matching TRBD1. The V gene end was trimmed by 4 bases and the J gene end by 4 bases; junction bases not matched to a gene: 4. From germline, CDR1 is SGHTA and CDR2 FQGNSA. The length of the CDR3 is 14 residues. CDR3 coding DNA: TGTGCCAGCAGCTCCGGACAGGGGCGAGAGACCCAGTACTTC. Amino acid sequence: CASSSGQGRETQYF. The whole variable domain, remainder taken from reference TRBV7-2 and TRBJ2-5, is GAGVSQSPSNKVTEKGKDVELRCDPISGHTALYWYRQSLGQGLEFLIYFQGNSAPDKSGLPSDRFSAERTGGSVSTLTIQRTQQEDSAVYLCASSSGQGRETQYFGPGTRLLVL.

This clonotype has only a few counts. The chain carries TRBV20-1 and TRBJ2-7; 8 bases are a match to TRBD2. CDR1 DFQATT and CDR2 SNEGSKA come from the germline V gene (reference sequence). The CDR3 has 14 amino acids. J gave up 2 bases and V 4 bases, and 7 bases lay outside the gene matches. The CDR3 nucleotides are TGCAGTGCTACCAATCTAGCGGGCGCCTACGAGCAGTACTTC. This sequence encodes CSATNLAGAYEQYF.

In this sample, this clonotype turned up a few times. The junction departs from the called germline gene at one end, perhaps through a read error. The chain combines TRBV28 with TRBJ2-7; TRBD2 might be the D (6 bases). Germline V gives CDR1 MDHEN, CDR2 SYDVKM. The CDR3 is 17 residues long. The CDR3 DNA reads TGTGCCAGCAGTATGGCCGGCACTTCCCGGGAGAAAGGCGAGCAGTCCTTC. It specifies CASSMAGTSREKGEQSF.

This CDR3 is CASSQGPYPHQPQHF. The CDR3 coding sequence is TGTGCCAGCAGCCAAGGCCCCTACCCGCATCAGCCCCAGCATTTT. This chain links TRBV3-1 with TRBJ1-5; D gene unclear. The CDR3 length is 15 residues. V was cut by 1 base and J by 5 bases, with 12 bases left in between. CDR1 LGHDT and CDR2 YNNKEL come from the germline V gene (reference sequence). The full variable domain, its missing parts supplied by reference TRBV3-1 and TRBJ1-5, is DTAVSQTPKYLVTQMGNDKSIKCEQNLGHDTMYWYKQDSKKFLKIMFSYNNKELIINETVPNRFSPKSPDKAHLNLHINSLELGDSAVYFCASSQGPYPHQPQHFGDGTRLSIL.

The chain carries TRBV25-1 and TRBJ2-3; TRBD1 matches at 9 bases. CDR1 and CDR2 (germline): MGHDK, SYGVNS. V gave up 6 bases and J gave up 2 bases; unmatched junction bases: 6. The CDR3 covers 15 residues. CDR3 in DNA: TGTGCCAGCAGCCAAAAACAGGGGGCCACAGATACGCAGTATTTT. Translating gives CASSQKQGATDTQYF.

This clonotype occurred many times. The CDR3 region has the DNA TGCAGTGCTAATAGCGGCGGAGGCGGGAATGAGCAGTTCTTC. Amino acids: CSANSGGGGNEQFF. The rearrangement uses TRBV20-1 and TRBJ2-1; the D gene is possibly TRBD2 (6 bases). The CDR3 runs 14 residues. Germline loops: CDR1 DFQATT, CDR2 SNEGSKA (reference sequence). Trimming removed 4 bases from V and 7 bases from J, with 17 bases in between.

This clonotype came up many times. The chain couples TRBV11-2 to TRBJ2-7, with 11 positions matching TRBD2. V shed 1 base, J shed 6 bases, and the junction held 5 bases outside the gene matches. CDR1 and CDR2 from the germline V gene are SGHAT and FQNNGV. The CDR3 is 15 residues long. CDR3 sequence reads: CASSLGLAGGSEQYF. The CDR3 DNA follows: TGTGCCAGCAGCTTAGGGCTAGCGGGAGGAAGCGAGCAGTACTTC.

At least ten counts were recorded for this clonotype. V and J are TRBV5-4 and TRBJ2-7; D may be TRBD1 (6 bases). CDR1 is SGHNT and CDR2 is YYREEE in the germline V gene (reference sequence). This CDR3 comprises 14 residues. V dropped 2 bases and J dropped 3 bases, with 12 bases sitting between them. This CDR3 reads CASSFRDTRYEQYF. CDR3 bases: TGTGCCAGCAGCTTCCGGGACACCCGCTACGAGCAGTACTTC. Complete variable domain (other parts from reference TRBV5-4 and TRBJ2-7): ETGVTQSPTHLIKTRGQQVTLRCSSQSGHNTVSWYQQALGQGPQFIFQYYREEENGRGNFPPRFSGLQFPNYSSELNVNALELDDSALYLCASSFRDTRYEQYFGPGTRLTVT.

This clonotype was picked up many times. In nucleotides, the CDR3 is TGTGCCAGCAGGGATGGAGGGGGCGTGTACGAGCAGTACTTC. Its protein is CASRDGGGVYEQYF. The rearrangement links TRBV12-3 or TRBV12-4 to TRBJ2-7; D is perhaps TRBD1 (7 bases). The CDR3 extends over 14 amino acids. V dropped 6 bases and J dropped 4 bases, with 16 bases sitting between them.

This clonotype was counted only a few times. The rearrangement links TRBV7-2 to TRBJ1-6, with no clear D. Trimming shortened V by 8 bases and J by 10 bases, and 18 bases separated the two germline ends. The CDR3 extends over 14 amino acids. From germline, CDR1 is SGHTA and CDR2 FQGNSA. The CDR3 DNA sequence: TGTGCCAGCGTAGGGCCAGGAGAAGGGTCACCCCTCCACTTT. Translation: CASVGPGEGSPLHF.

This clonotype was observed many times. The V gene is TRBV7-2, the J gene TRBJ2-1; maybe TRBD2 (6 bases). Trimming pared 5 bases from V and 4 bases from J, leaving 12 bases between. This CDR3 spans 14 amino acids. CDR1 and CDR2 (germline): SGHTA, FQGNSA. In DNA, the CDR3 is TGTGCCAGCAGCACCCTACGGGAGTACAATGAGCAGTTCTTC. Amino acids: CASSTLREYNEQFF.

This clonotype was recorded at least ten times. This chain uses TRBV12-3 or TRBV12-4 with TRBJ2-1; the D gene is possibly TRBD2 (5 bases). Trimming stripped 5 bases from V and 15 bases from J, with 20 bases between. The CDR3 consists of 13 residues. Here the CDR3 DNA reads TGTGCCAGCAGTCGAGGGTCGCGGCGAGGCCTGTTCTTC. It is translated as CASSRGSRRGLFF.

This clonotype was detected many times. The gene calls are TRBV15 and TRBJ2-7, with 9 nucleotides matching TRBD1. The V segment lost 5 bases and the J segment 4 bases; nucleotides outside the gene matches: 15. The germline gives CDR1 LNHNV, CDR2 YYDKDF (reference sequence). The CDR3 consists of 17 residues. CDR3 region: CATSLDRRGTGMYEQYF. The CDR3 bases are TGTGCCACCAGCCTCGACCGGCGCGGGACAGGGATGTACGAGCAGTACTTC.

This clonotype has just a few counts. The chain employs TRBV14 and TRBJ2-3; 11 positions agree with TRBD2. Germline lookup yields CDR1 SGHDN and CDR2 FVKESK. This CDR3 has 16 amino acids. Trimming removed 4 bases from V and 2 bases from J; junction bases left unmatched: 5. The CDR3 protein is CASSLRLAGSTDTQYF. The DNA for the CDR3 is TGTGCCAGCAGCCTACGACTAGCGGGATCCACAGATACGCAGTATTTT.

This clonotype showed up many times. This chain joins TRBV9 and TRBJ2-5; 10 nucleotides agree with TRBD2. With 2 bases clipped from V and 4 bases from J, the junction kept 8 bases outside the gene matches. Looked up from germline, CDR1 is SGDLS and CDR2 is YYNGEE. CDR3 length: 16 residues. The CDR3 reads CASSVVSGGAGETQYF. The DNA of the CDR3 is TGTGCCAGCAGCGTGGTCAGCGGGGGGGCCGGAGAGACCCAGTACTTC.

This clonotype was recorded many times. The chain joins TRBV28 to TRBJ2-1; TRBD2 matches at 9 bases. Per germline, CDR1 MDHEN and CDR2 SYDVKM. V lost 5 bases, J lost 8 bases, and 10 bases stayed unmatched. The CDR3 is made up of 15 amino acids. The CDR3 nucleotides are TGTGCCAGCAGTCCGGGGGCTAGCGGGGCCGATGAGCAGTTCTTC. It is translated as CASSPGASGADEQFF.

This clonotype showed up many times. The chain is built from TRBV20-1 and TRBJ2-3; TRBD2 aligns across 10 bases. The V segment lost 6 bases and the J segment 2 bases; nucleotides outside the gene matches: 8. CDR1 and CDR2 from the germline V gene are DFQATT and SNEGSKA (reference sequence). The length of the CDR3 is 15 residues. This chain's CDR3 is CSASRTSGYTDTQYF. CDR3 nucleotide sequence: TGCAGTGCGAGTCGGACTAGCGGATACACAGATACGCAGTATTTT.

The rearrangement uses TRBV3-1 and TRBJ1-1; the match to TRBD1 covers 10 bases. The CDR3 sequence is 14 residues long. The ends lost 2 bases at V and 10 bases at J; junction bases unmatched: 7. CDR1 is LGHDT and CDR2 is YNNKEL in the germline V gene (reference sequence). The CDR3 reads CASSQQWDRGAAFF. As DNA, the CDR3 is TGTGCCAGCAGCCAACAATGGGACAGGGGAGCAGCTTTCTTT.

This clonotype showed up many times. This rearrangement joins TRBV15 to TRBJ2-3, with 14 bases identical to TRBD2. V lost 0 bases and J lost 1; bases outside the gene matches: 9. Germline CDR1 and CDR2: LNHNV and YYDKDF (reference sequence). The CDR3 length is 20 residues. The CDR3, as DNA: TGTGCCACCAGCAGAGATGTGAGACTAGCGGGAGGGCCGGGCACAGATACGCAGTATTTT. This encodes CATSRDVRLAGGPGTDTQYF.

This clonotype was seen ten or more times. The genes are TRBV7-2 and TRBJ2-1, with 8 positions matching TRBD1. Germline trimming cut 0 bases from V and 6 bases from J; bases unmatched to any gene: 4. The CDR3 loop spans 15 amino acids. The germline V gene has CDR1 SGHTA and CDR2 FQGNSA. This CDR3 is CASSLASTGGNEQFF. The CDR3 DNA follows: TGTGCCAGCAGCTTAGCCTCCACAGGGGGCAATGAGCAGTTCTTC. Based on the CDR3 plus reference TRBV7-2 and TRBJ2-1, the full variable domain is GAGVSQSPSNKVTEKGKDVELRCDPISGHTALYWYRQSLGQGLEFLIYFQGNSAPDKSGLPSDRFSAERTGGSVSTLTIQRTQQEDSAVYLCASSLASTGGNEQFFGPGTRLTVL.

This clonotype was seen at least ten times. The chain has TRBV5-1 and TRBJ2-3; TRBD1 aligns across 7 bases. This CDR3 is 14 amino acids long. J lost 1 base, V lost 4 bases, and 3 bases had no gene match. Germline CDR1 is SGHRS and CDR2 is YFSETQ. The CDR3 coding sequence is TGCGCCAGCAGCAACGGACAGGGCACAGATACGCAGTATTTT. Protein product: CASSNGQGTDTQYF.